The following is a T cell receptor beta chain sequence with its context. Antigen specificity is unknown. Trimming stripped 5 bases from V and 2 bases from J, with 17 bases between. CDR3 length equals 16 residues. From germline, CDR1 is SGHAT and CDR2 FQNNGV. The sample comes from a study of shared clonotypes between healthy human individuals. Findings of the study overall: Having only a few donors restricted how much genetic and exposure-history diversity was captured.

TCRdb's copy holds only in-frame clones and misses some; the assay was immunoSEQ multiplex PCR. The sample consists of under 650,000 clones, about 96% of them appearing once. Sequencing input: naive CD4+ T cells sorted from blood. Documented subset: CD45RA+ positively selected. V is TRBV11-2 and J is TRBJ2-3; D remains unclear. The receptor's source is a woman in her twenties or thirties in good health. As DNA, the CDR3 is TGTGCCAGCAGCCTCCGGACGGGTGGGGACACAGATACGCAGTATTTT. Amino acid sequence: CASSLRTGGDTDTQYF.